The T cell receptor beta chain described here comes from a study of shared T cell receptors in the human thymus. Clones were read by immunoSEQ multiplex PCR, and TCRdb kept only the in-frame ones, dropping some. Of 650,000 to 950,000 clones listed, roughly 85% are singletons. There are a few counts of this clone. Another study also made use of these data, one on human thymus T cells. That paper notes: Thymic tissue was derived from resections collected during corrective heart surgery. Thymic repertoires of unrelated individuals were reported in related research to overlap highly.

The clonotype was recovered from a girl under three years old with a congenital heart defect. Sequencing was performed on thymocytes.

CDR3 in DNA: TGTGCCAGCAGTGAATCCCCCCCAGTCATGGGAGCTGATACGCAGTATTTT. Translated: CASSESPPVMGADTQYF. V and J are TRBV2 and TRBJ2-3; possibly TRBD2 for D (5 bases). This CDR3 region has 17 residues. Germline V lookup: CDR1 SNHLY, CDR2 FYNNEI. The V and J ends lost 2 bases and 6 bases respectively, with 21 bases between them.